This T cell receptor (beta chain) appears in the sequencing data of a study of T cells in Graves' hyperthyroidism and ophthalmopathy (dated by TCRdb to between 2019 and 2020). Notes on the research overall: Peripheral blood samples were taken at the time of initial diagnosis, prior to any treatment. To identify distinguishing TCR V-J signatures, a discovery cohort of around 100 patients was used, comprising some 45 with Graves' ophthalmopathy and 57 with stable Graves' hyperthyroidism. Whether ophthalmopathy could be predicted prospectively was tested in an independent validation cohort made up of under 20 hyperthyroidism patients plus 17 patients who later progressed to ophthalmopathy. For training and testing, the roughly 97 patients in the discovery cohort were randomly divided in a 7:3 ratio. The study also compared thyroid tissue and blood T-cell repertoires from several Graves' hyperthyroidism patients. After sampling, hyperthyroidism patients received methimazole starting at 30 mg daily, and ophthalmopathy patients received high-dose intravenous methylprednisolone. TCR Vbeta CDR3 sequencing of 140 or so peripheral blood samples (under 45 ophthalmopathy, under 80 hyperthyroidism and 17 progressor patients) is reported in the paper. Results the study describes overall, beyond this receptor: No statistical method was used to fix the sample size in advance, and group allocation was not hidden from the investigators. Most expanded thyroid clonotypes (frequency above 0.001) were also detected in blood, a finding suggesting that blood repertoires may reflect thyroid immune responses. During validation, the model predicted progression to ophthalmopathy a median of around six months ahead of onset, with approximately 71% sensitivity and 72% to 85% specificity. A 13 V-J signature model separated ophthalmopathy from stable hyperthyroidism, with about 88% sensitivity and just under 84% specificity in cross-validation and 80%/75% in testing.

With regard to this clonotype: This clone's antigen is unknown. Base qualities are not provided; no much larger clone lies one nucleotide away.

Amplification of TCR beta CDR3 regions was carried out from RNA transcripts. A first-round RT-PCR of the TCR CDR3 used the HTBI primer set with the Qiagen OneStep RT-PCR kit. Libraries were constructed in a second round of multiplex PCR, after which size selection and purification were performed. The libraries were sequenced on an Illumina HiSeq2000 using paired-end 100 bp reads. The study's own analysis went as follows. SOAPnuke was used to process the raw data, removing reads that contained adapters or uncalled bases, had a mean Phred below 15, or lacked an exact match to the constant primer or identifier. High-quality paired reads were merged using COPE v1.2.5, and each unique nucleotide sequence was defined as a clonotype. MiTCR v1.1 was used to align the clonotypes against IMGT TRBV, TRBD and TRBJ reference segments. Only V-J combinations with frequency above 0.0001, covering 99% to 99.2% of repertoires, were analysed. A TCS score was defined as the ratio between F50 (clonal expansion) and ExV (chaos), using BLOSUM62-based TCRdist between CDR3 peptides within each V-J. Welch's t-statistics and random forest reduced fewer than 550 V-J features to 13, which were used in a naive Bayes classifier (R e1071). Through fastp at Q25 and MiXCR, TCRdb rebuilt clones from the public reads, retaining in-frame beta chains. Each entry is one CDR3 protein sequence, shown with its most common DNA and genes. The V and J calls follow TCRdb's processing rather than the paper's. A total of roughly 250,000 distinct CDR3 sequences appear in this sample, around 22% of them only once. Around 65% of the sample rests with the top ten.

The CDR3 goes from the cysteine to the phenylalanine over 14 residues. The sequence is cut down to CDR3 DNA, 42 bases in frame from base 1. The germline ends are 6 bases apart after V is trimmed by 0 bases and J by 1 base. The germline V gene supplies CDR1 MGHRA and CDR2 YSYEKL. Ophthalmopathy patients had moderately to severely active disease, with a Clinical Activity Score of 3 or more, a NOSPECS grade of 4 or more, and a disease duration of less than 3 months. The study excluded patients with uncontrolled infections, other autoimmune diseases, pregnancy or lactation. Clinical symptoms, serum thyroxine and TRAb, thyroid ultrasound, and orbital computed tomography formed the basis for the diagnoses. PBMCs were isolated from around 10 ml of fresh peripheral blood by Ficoll-Paque density gradient centrifugation. Total RNA was extracted with Trizol reagent, and quality was checked on an Agilent 2100 Bioanalyzer.

The clonotype comes from a man aged 25-45 years with Graves' ophthalmopathy. The specimen was blood. The sequence is built from TRBV4-1 and TRBJ1-1; the D gene cannot be named for sure. The DNA is TGCGCCAGCAGCCAAGAAGGGTGGAACACTGAAGCTTTCTTT. Translation gives CASSQEGWNTEAFF.